The following is a T cell receptor (beta chain) sequence with its context. These data come from a study of blood T cell repertoires in COVID-19. The germline V and J ends were trimmed by 5 bases and 7 bases, with 9 bases remaining between them. In germline, CDR1 is LGHNT, CDR2 FRNRAP. The CDR3 covers 12 residues. Method: immunoSEQ multiplex PCR; TCRdb's copy keeps in-frame clones and lacks some. The table lists about 150,000 clones, around 81% of them singletons. What was sequenced was peripheral blood. The clonotype comes from a man aged 55-75 years with active or convalescent COVID-19. This chain connects TRBV12-5 to TRBJ1-3, with D uncertain. The CDR3 sequence is CASGQDRNTIYF. CDR3 in DNA: TGTGCTAGTGGTCAAGATCGGAACACCATATATTTT.